The present entry profiles one T cell receptor (beta chain) with its context. Antigen: not known. This specimen belongs to a study of PD-1 blockade in classical Hodgkin lymphoma. Study-wide background: Every 2 weeks, patients had 3 mg/kg nivolumab intravenously. Study-wide results and caveats: At C4D1, TCR diversity had climbed significantly for CD4+ cells, though not for CD8+ cells.

Germline values: CDR1 SGHDT, CDR2 YYEEEE. This CDR3 region has 14 residues. V lost 1 base and J lost 6, with 14 bases in between. Each and every patient relapsed after autologous stem cell transplantation, and patients got differing brentuximab vedotin exposure. This table comes from immunoSEQ multiplex PCR, and its TCRdb copy is limited to in-frame clones, with some not included. The sample has about 50,000 clones; approximately 73% are singletons. V and J are TRBV5-6 and TRBJ2-7, with D possibly being TRBD1 or TRBD2 (6 bases each). The material sequenced was peripheral blood mononuclear cells (PBMCs), taken at baseline. This clonotype was sampled from a human donor with classical Hodgkin lymphoma. The CDR3 DNA is TGTGCCAGCAGCTTGATGGGTTGGGGGGCCGAGCAGTACTTC. Protein product: CASSLMGWGAEQYF.